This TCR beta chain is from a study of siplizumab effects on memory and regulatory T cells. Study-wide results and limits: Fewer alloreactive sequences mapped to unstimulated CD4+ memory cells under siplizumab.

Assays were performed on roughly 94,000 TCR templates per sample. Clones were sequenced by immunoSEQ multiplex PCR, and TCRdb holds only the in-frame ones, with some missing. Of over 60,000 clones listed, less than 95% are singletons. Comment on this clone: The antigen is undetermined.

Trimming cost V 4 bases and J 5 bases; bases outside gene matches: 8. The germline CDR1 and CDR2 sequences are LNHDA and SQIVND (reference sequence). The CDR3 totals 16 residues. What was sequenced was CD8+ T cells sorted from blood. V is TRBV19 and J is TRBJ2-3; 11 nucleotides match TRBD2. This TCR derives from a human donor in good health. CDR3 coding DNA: TGTGCCAGTAGTACCCGACTAGCGGGACTACGAGATACGCAGTATTTT. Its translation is CASSTRLAGLRDTQYF.